These 20 T cell receptor beta chains came from one sample sequenced in a study of control samples from healthy donors and cancer patients. Here immunoSEQ multiplex PCR was the method, and the copy in TCRdb shows in-frame clones only, minus some. The table includes about 150,000 clones, about 94% detected once. What was sequenced was PBMCs. The receptors were sampled from a man in his 60s with colorectal cancer.

The chain joins TRBV19 to TRBJ2-2; D is perhaps TRBD1 or TRBD2 (6 bases each). Germline lookup yields CDR1 LNHDA and CDR2 SQIVND (reference sequence). The V gene lost 3 bases and the J gene lost 6 bases, with 14 bases spanning the gap. This CDR3 is built from 15 residues. The CDR3 DNA reads TGTGCCAGTAGTATTTTGGGGGGCGCTGCCGGGGAGCTGTTTTTT. Translation: CASSILGGAAGELFF.

The chain uses TRBV21-1 and TRBJ1-5. TRBV21-1 is assigned pseudogene status. The CDR3 extends over 18 amino acids. CDR3 sequence reads: CASSEGLLGFRCNQPQHF. The CDR3 coding sequence is TGTGCCAGCAGCGAGGGCCTATTAGGATTTCGGTGCAATCAGCCCCAGCATTTT.

This clone was counted once. The V gene is TRBV5-4, the J gene TRBJ2-1, with a possible D match to TRBD1 (6 bases). This CDR3 has 13 amino acids. Looked up from germline, CDR1 is SGHNT and CDR2 is YYREEE (reference sequence). V lost 4 bases to trimming and J lost 5 bases, with 10 bases between them. The chain's CDR3 is CASSLQGDNEQFF. As DNA, the CDR3 is TGTGCCAGCAGCCTACAGGGAGACAATGAGCAGTTCTTC.

The genes are TRBV10-3 and TRBJ2-7, with D perhaps TRBD1 (5 bases). Per germline, CDR1 ENHRY and CDR2 SYGVKD. This CDR3 contains 16 residues. V was shortened by 10 bases and J by 6 bases, with 28 bases between the two germline ends. CDR3 in DNA: TGTGCCAGCAACACCAACTTCAGGGTGCTCACGGGCGAGCAGTACTTC. Its protein product is CASNTNFRVLTGEQYF.

The CDR3 protein is CASSLYGNTEAFF. In nucleotides, the CDR3 is TGTGCCAGCAGCTTATATGGGAACACTGAAGCTTTCTTT. The V call is TRBV7-9, the J call TRBJ1-1; D is uncertain. The V gene's germline CDR1 is SEHNR and CDR2 FQNEAQ (reference sequence). Trimming stripped 2 bases from V and 1 base from J, with 5 bases between. The CDR3 has 13 residues.

This chain joins TRBV29-1 and TRBJ2-2; D perhaps matches TRBD2 (5 bases). Germline CDR1 reads SQVTM; CDR2 reads ANQGSEA. V shed 5 bases and J shed 3 bases, with 13 bases lying between them. The CDR3 length is 14 residues. For the CDR3, the DNA is TGCAGCGTTTGGGTGCTGGGAGACACCGGGGAGCTGTTTTTT. Encoded protein: CSVWVLGDTGELFF.

This chain connects TRBV19 to TRBJ1-6, with D perhaps matching TRBD1 (6 bases). This CDR3 region has 13 residues. V was clipped by 6 bases and J by 8 bases, with 11 bases between them. Per the germline V gene, CDR1 is LNHDA and CDR2 is SQIVND (reference sequence). The CDR3 DNA reads as TGTGCCAGTAGGAGGCACAGGGATTCACCCCTCCACTTT. Protein: CASRRHRDSPLHF.

This clone was counted a single time. The chain couples TRBV6-4 to TRBJ1-5; 8 nucleotides align to TRBD1. The CDR3 is 20 amino acids. CDR1 and CDR2 from the germline V gene are MRHNA and SNTAGT. Unmatched junction bases numbered 19, after V lost 6 bases and J lost 0 bases. The CDR3 DNA is TGTGCCAGCAGCCATCTACCCCCTACCGACAGGGGCGATAGCAATCAGCCCCAGCATTTT. Amino acids: CASSHLPPTDRGDSNQPQHF.

The chain is built from TRBV27 and TRBJ2-7; a possible D gene is TRBD1 (6 bases). Germline V gene sequence: CDR1 MNHEY, CDR2 SMNVEV (reference sequence). There are 13 residues in the CDR3. With 4 bases removed from V and 3 bases from J, the gap between germline ends came to 10 bases. CDR3 DNA: TGTGCCAGCAGTTCGGGGACAATCTACGAGCAGTACTTC. Translating it yields CASSSGTIYEQYF.

The genes are TRBV19 and TRBJ1-2; 7 nucleotides match TRBD1. The germline V gene encodes CDR1 LNHDA and CDR2 SQIVND (reference sequence). The V segment lost 7 bases and the J segment 3 bases; nucleotides outside the gene matches: 8. This CDR3 comprises 14 residues. This CDR3 reads CASTGTASDYGYTF. CDR3 sequence (DNA): TGTGCCAGTACCGGGACAGCTTCAGACTATGGCTACACCTTC.

The chain employs TRBV6-5 and TRBJ1-1; D gene unclear. The germline V gene encodes CDR1 MNHEY and CDR2 SVGAGI. The ends were cut back, 6 bases at V and 6 bases at J, with 14 bases in the middle. There are 13 residues in the CDR3. CDR3 coding DNA: TGTGCCAGCAGCTCTCTGGTTAGACCTGAAGCTTTCTTT. This encodes CASSSLVRPEAFF.

This clone has a single count. V gene TRBV5-1 combines with J gene TRBJ2-3; D remains unclear. CDR3 length: 16 amino acids. Germline V lookup: CDR1 SGHRS, CDR2 YFSETQ. Trimming removed 0 bases at V and 1 base at J, with 12 bases between. The CDR3 DNA follows: TGCGCCAGCAGCTTGGTTCTCGCTGGGGGCACAGATACGCAGTATTTT. It translates to CASSLVLAGGTDTQYF.

V is TRBV30 and J is TRBJ1-2; D not certain. Germline loops: CDR1 GTSNPN, CDR2 SVGIG (reference sequence). This CDR3 region has 14 residues. The V gene lost 4 bases and the J gene lost 7 bases, with 19 bases spanning the gap. DNA for the CDR3: TGTGCCTGGACCCCCCGGGGTTTTGGGAGTGGCTACACCTTC. Amino acid sequence: CAWTPRGFGSGYTF.

This clone has only one observation. The genes are TRBV19 and TRBJ2-1; 9 nucleotides match TRBD1. The CDR3 is 15 amino acids. V trimming: 5 bases; J trimming: 3 bases; junction bases outside the gene matches: 5. Germline V gives CDR1 LNHDA, CDR2 SQIVND (reference sequence). For the CDR3, the DNA is TGTGCCAGTAGTTCCGGACAGGGGTACTACAATGAGCAGTTCTTC. Its translation: CASSSGQGYYNEQFF.

This clone was seen a few times. The sample contains more than one DNA sequence encoding this CDR3. The rearrangement links TRBV7-2 to TRBJ1-1; D unclear. The V gene's germline CDR1 is SGHTA and CDR2 FQGNSA. The CDR3 loop spans 13 amino acids. V lost 2 bases and J 0 bases, leaving 4 bases between the germline ends. CDR3 coding DNA: TGTGCCAGCAGCTTAACAGTGAACACTGAAGCTTTCTTT. Encoded protein: CASSLTVNTEAFF.

The J gene is TRBJ1-2, the V gene TRBV4-1, with 9 positions matching TRBD1. This CDR3 has 15 residues. V dropped 3 bases and J dropped 4; count of bases not matched to a gene: 6. Germline loops: CDR1 MGHRA, CDR2 YSYEKL. CDR3: CASSQLPGQGYGYTF. The CDR3 nucleotides are TGCGCCAGCAGCCAGTTACCGGGACAGGGCTATGGCTACACCTTC.

The chain is built from TRBV7-6 and TRBJ2-1, with TRBD1 matching 8 bases. This CDR3 region has 13 residues. Trimming removed 7 bases from V and 16 bases from J; junction bases left unmatched: 15. Germline CDR1 reads SGHVS; CDR2 reads FNYEAQ. The CDR3 sequence: CASTDPGRTGSFF. The CDR3 DNA reads as TGTGCCAGCACCGACCCTGGGCGGACAGGGTCATTCTTC.

This clone was seen a single time. CDR3 bases: TGTGCCTGGATCAGGGGGACTGGAAAACTGTTTTTT. It translates to CAWIRGTGKLFF. The chain carries TRBV30 and TRBJ1-4; the match to TRBD1 covers 7 bases. Germline values: CDR1 GTSNPN, CDR2 SVGIG (reference sequence). V gave up 4 bases and J gave up 10 bases; unmatched junction bases: 6. The CDR3 extends over 12 amino acids. The whole variable domain, remainder taken from reference TRBV30 and TRBJ1-4, is SQTIHQWPATLVQPVGSPLSLECTVEGTSNPNLYWYRQAAGRGLQLLFYSVGIGQISSEVPQNLSASRPQDRQFILSSKKLLLSDSGFYLCAWIRGTGKLFFGSGTQLSVL.

The genes are TRBV7-9 and TRBJ2-5, with 9 bases identical to TRBD2. The CDR3 has 16 residues. After removal of 1 base from V and 5 bases from J, the junction contained 8 bases not matched to a gene. Germline V gives CDR1 SEHNR, CDR2 FQNEAQ (reference sequence). CDR3 coding DNA: TGTGCCAGCAGCTTAGTGACGCGGGGGGGCTGGGAGACCCAGTACTTC. The encoded protein is CASSLVTRGGWETQYF.

The V gene is TRBV7-9, the J gene TRBJ2-3; D not certain. Germline V gene sequence: CDR1 SEHNR, CDR2 FQNEAQ (reference sequence). The CDR3 loop spans 12 amino acids. Trimming cost V 3 bases and J 2 bases, with 3 bases left between them. CDR3 protein: CASSFLTDTQYF. CDR3 in DNA: TGTGCCAGCAGCTTTCTCACAGATACGCAGTATTTT.